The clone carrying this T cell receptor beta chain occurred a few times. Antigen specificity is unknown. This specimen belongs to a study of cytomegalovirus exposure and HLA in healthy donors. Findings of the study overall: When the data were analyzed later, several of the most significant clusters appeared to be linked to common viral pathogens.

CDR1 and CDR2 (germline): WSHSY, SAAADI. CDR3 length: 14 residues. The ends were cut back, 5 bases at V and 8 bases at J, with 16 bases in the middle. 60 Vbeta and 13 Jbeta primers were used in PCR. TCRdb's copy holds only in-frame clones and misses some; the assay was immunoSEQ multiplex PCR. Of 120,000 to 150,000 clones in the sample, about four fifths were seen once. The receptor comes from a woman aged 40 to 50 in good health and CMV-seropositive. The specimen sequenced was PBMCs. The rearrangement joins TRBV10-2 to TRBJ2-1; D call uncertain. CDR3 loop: CASSRTRTDDEQFF. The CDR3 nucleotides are TGCGCCAGCAGTAGAACTCGAACAGACGATGAGCAGTTCTTC.